A single sample is the source of the 26 T cell receptor beta chains below, sequenced in a study of T cell changes during pregnancy in multiple sclerosis. Profiled with immunoSEQ multiplex PCR; TCRdb holds only in-frame clones, not every one. The profile shows around 130,000 clones, about 93% of them singletons. The sample consisted of peripheral blood, taken before pregnancy. All receptors derive from a female donor with multiple sclerosis, enrolled in a pregnancy study.

The gene calls are TRBV29-1 and TRBJ2-7; 10 bases line up with TRBD1. Germline V gene data show CDR1 as SQVTM and CDR2 as ANQGSEA. Germline trimming cut 7 bases from V and 2 bases from J; bases unmatched to any gene: 8. This CDR3 is 14 amino acids long. CDR3 protein: CSAMTGGNPYEQYF. CDR3 DNA sequence: TGCAGCGCAATGACAGGGGGCAATCCCTACGAGCAGTACTTC.

Written as DNA, the CDR3 is TGTGCCAGCAGTTCCTGGCAGGGGGCCTACACCGGGGAGCTGTTTTTT. Translation gives CASSSWQGAYTGELFF. The chain combines TRBV6-5 with TRBJ2-2, with 8 bases that match TRBD1. CDR1 and CDR2 from the germline V gene are MNHEY and SVGAGI. Trimming took 4 bases from V and 3 from J; bases not matched to a gene: 7. The CDR3 has 16 residues.

This rearrangement joins TRBV7-9 to TRBJ2-1; TRBD1 agrees at 9 bases. J gave up 2 bases and V 4 bases, and 3 bases lay outside the gene matches. This CDR3 comprises 15 residues. Germline V CDR1 and CDR2: SEHNR, FQNEAQ (reference sequence). The CDR3 DNA follows: TGTGCCAGCAGCTGGGACAGGGTCCCCTACAATGAGCAGTTCTTC. Translating gives CASSWDRVPYNEQFF.

V is TRBV6-1 and J is TRBJ2-3; TRBD2 aligns across 12 bases. V lost 2 bases to trimming and J lost 5 bases; unmatched junction nucleotides: 2. Germline V CDR1 and CDR2: MNHNS, SASEGT. The length of the CDR3 is 15 residues. CDR3: CASSELAGGVDTQYF. Written as DNA, the CDR3 is TGTGCCAGCAGTGAACTAGCGGGAGGGGTAGATACGCAGTATTTT.

V and J are TRBV6-5 and TRBJ1-2; D ambiguous. Germline values: CDR1 MNHEY, CDR2 SVGAGI. This CDR3 has 14 amino acids. V was shortened by 6 bases and J by 5 bases, with 16 bases between the two germline ends. CDR3 region: CASSRGTDSYGYTF. The CDR3 DNA follows: TGTGCCAGCAGCAGAGGCACTGACTCTTATGGCTACACCTTC.

This sequence joins TRBV28 and TRBJ2-7; 9 bases align to TRBD1. Trimming cost V 6 bases and J 0 bases; bases outside gene matches: 3. Germline V gives CDR1 MDHEN, CDR2 SYDVKM. CDR3 length equals 14 residues. The CDR3 coding sequence is TGTGCCAGCAGACAGACAGGGGGCTCCTACGAGCAGTACTTC. It yields the protein CASRQTGGSYEQYF.

This chain connects TRBV10-3 to TRBJ2-5; 10 positions match TRBD2. Germline loops: CDR1 ENHRY, CDR2 SYGVKD. There are 14 residues in the CDR3. V was pared by 7 bases and J by 2 bases, with 4 bases of the junction left unmatched. In nucleotides, the CDR3 is TGTGCCATCAAAGGACTAGCGGCACAAGAGACCCAGTACTTC. Encoded protein: CAIKGLAAQETQYF.

The chain carries TRBV5-6 and TRBJ1-3; D uncertain. V shed 0 bases and J shed 1 base, with 17 bases lying between them. CDR1 is SGHDT and CDR2 is YYEEEE in the germline V gene. The CDR3 length is 18 residues. The CDR3 DNA is TGTGCCAGCAGCTTGGGATATGGGTTCAGGAATTCTGGAAACACCATATATTTT. Translation: CASSLGYGFRNSGNTIYF.

The chain recombines TRBV18 with TRBJ1-5; tentatively, D is TRBD1 (5 bases). V was shortened by 2 bases and J by 4 bases, with 12 bases between the two germline ends. Per germline, CDR1 KGHSH and CDR2 LQKENI. This CDR3 has 15 residues. Here the CDR3 reads CASSPAGSENQPQHF. CDR3 nucleotides: TGTGCCAGCTCACCAGCAGGGTCAGAAAATCAGCCCCAGCATTTT.

This clone was counted once. The V call is TRBV5-4, the J call TRBJ2-7; 12 positions agree with TRBD2. CDR1 and CDR2 from the germline V gene are SGHNT and YYREEE (reference sequence). The CDR3 sequence is 16 residues long. The V and J ends lost 4 bases and 0 bases, in that order; junction bases with no gene match: 5. The CDR3 region is CASSKGLAGLSYEQYF. The CDR3 region has the DNA TGTGCCAGCAGCAAAGGACTAGCGGGGCTCTCCTACGAGCAGTACTTC.

V gene TRBV28 combines with J gene TRBJ1-2; D is ambiguous. Trimming removed 3 bases from V and 5 bases from J, with 13 bases in between. The CDR3 runs to 14 residues. Germline V gives CDR1 MDHEN, CDR2 SYDVKM. For the CDR3, the DNA is TGTGCCAGCAGTTTTAGATCCGAGACATATGGCTACACCTTC. Protein product: CASSFRSETYGYTF.

CDR3 loop: CSVASGASTEAFF. DNA of the CDR3: TGCAGCGTTGCTAGTGGGGCTAGCACTGAAGCTTTCTTT. The rearrangement uses TRBV29-1 and TRBJ1-1; D is perhaps TRBD1 (5 bases). The CDR3 consists of 13 residues. Trimming took 4 bases from V and 4 from J, leaving 13 bases between them. Germline lookup yields CDR1 SQVTM and CDR2 ANQGSEA.

The gene calls are TRBV5-1 and TRBJ2-1; 9 bases line up with TRBD2. Germline V lookup: CDR1 SGHRS, CDR2 YFSETQ. V lost 4 bases to trimming and J lost 3 bases; unmatched junction nucleotides: 8. CDR3 length: 16 amino acids. The CDR3 reads CASSPRLADIYNEQFF. In nucleotides, the CDR3 is TGCGCCAGCAGCCCGAGACTAGCGGATATCTACAATGAGCAGTTCTTC.

The chain links TRBV21-1 to TRBJ1-1; the table's D call TRBD1 went unverified against the DNA. TRBV21-1 is a pseudogene. The CDR3 sequence is 15 residues long. The CDR3 here is CASSLHRDKNTEAFF. CDR3 DNA: TGTGCCAGCAGCTTGCACCGGGACAAGAACACTGAAGCTTTCTTT.

The rearrangement joins TRBV6-5 to TRBJ2-7; 7 bases align to TRBD1. This CDR3 has 15 residues. The germline CDR1 and CDR2 sequences are MNHEY and SVGAGI. V gave up 4 bases and J gave up 1 base; unmatched junction bases: 7. The CDR3 DNA follows: TGTGCCAGCAGTTCCAACAGGGGACCGTCCTACGAGCAGTACTTC. The encoded protein is CASSSNRGPSYEQYF.

CDR3 loop: CASSLKMGQGEAFF. In nucleotides, the CDR3 is TGTGCCAGCAGCCTCAAAATGGGACAGGGTGAAGCTTTCTTT. J is TRBJ1-1 and V is TRBV11-2, with 9 bases lining up with TRBD1. Germline loops: CDR1 SGHAT, CDR2 FQNNGV. V lost 5 bases to trimming and J lost 7 bases; unmatched junction nucleotides: 8. The CDR3 runs to 14 residues.

This chain links TRBV2 with TRBJ2-3; TRBD1 matches at 7 bases. Germline V gives CDR1 SNHLY, CDR2 FYNNEI. The CDR3 extends over 15 amino acids. Germline trimming cut 0 bases from V and 3 bases from J; bases unmatched to any gene: 3. The CDR3 sequence is CASSEAGRGTDTQYF. The CDR3, as DNA: TGTGCCAGCAGTGAAGCCGGCAGGGGGACAGATACGCAGTATTTT.

This sequence joins TRBV7-3 and TRBJ2-7, with 11 bases aligning to TRBD2. This CDR3 has 18 residues. From germline, CDR1 is SGHTA and CDR2 FQGTGA. Trimming cost V 3 bases and J 1 base; bases outside gene matches: 11. CDR3 amino acids: CASSLRVGLAGGSYEQYF. The CDR3 nucleotides read TGTGCCAGCAGCTTGAGGGTCGGGCTAGCGGGAGGTTCCTACGAGCAGTACTTC.

The table lists this clone with a few counts. V is TRBV27 and J is TRBJ1-1; 10 nucleotides agree with TRBD1. Germline lookup yields CDR1 MNHEY and CDR2 SMNVEV (reference sequence). Unmatched junction bases numbered 7, after V lost 5 bases and J lost 4 bases. The CDR3 consists of 15 residues. CDR3 residues: CASSIRDRGSTEAFF. CDR3 DNA: TGTGCCAGCAGTATCCGGGACAGGGGCAGCACTGAAGCTTTCTTT.

Only one count was recorded for this clone. In DNA form, the CDR3 reads TGTGCCAGCAGTTTAAGGGGGGGCAGGGACAATGAGCAGTTCTTC. This encodes CASSLRGGRDNEQFF. The V and J genes are TRBV27 and TRBJ2-1; perhaps TRBD2 as D (7 bases). CDR3 length: 15 residues. Germline CDR1 reads MNHEY; CDR2 reads SMNVEV (reference sequence). The germline V and J ends were trimmed by 2 bases and 5 bases, with 13 bases remaining between them.

This clone was detected a few times. The V call is TRBV5-4, the J call TRBJ2-5, with a weak D call TRBD1 (6 bases). V dropped 4 bases and J dropped 0 bases, with 16 bases sitting between them. Germline values: CDR1 SGHNT, CDR2 YYREEE (reference sequence). CDR3 length: 16 residues. CDR3: CASSPEHRAYQETQYF. DNA of the CDR3: TGTGCCAGCAGCCCGGAACACAGGGCTTACCAAGAGACCCAGTACTTC. Full variable domain (rest looked up from reference TRBV5-4 and TRBJ2-5): ETGVTQSPTHLIKTRGQQVTLRCSSQSGHNTVSWYQQALGQGPQFIFQYYREEENGRGNFPPRFSGLQFPNYSSELNVNALELDDSALYLCASSPEHRAYQETQYFGPGTRLLVL.

The chain is built from TRBV19 and TRBJ1-3; maybe TRBD1 (6 bases). Germline CDR1 reads LNHDA; CDR2 reads SQIVND (reference sequence). The CDR3 has 15 amino acids. With 6 bases removed from V and 0 bases from J, the gap between germline ends came to 12 bases. Here the CDR3 reads CASRAGGLSGNTIYF. The CDR3 DNA follows: TGTGCCAGTAGGGCTGGGGGCCTCTCTGGAAACACCATATATTTT.

The chain joins TRBV23-1 to TRBJ2-7; 7 bases are shared with TRBD2. TRBV23-1 is flagged as an ORF with uncertain function. V lost 4 bases and J lost 6; bases outside the gene matches: 9. The CDR3 is made up of 14 amino acids. The CDR3 sequence is CASSRPGREAEQYF. The CDR3 DNA follows: TGCGCCAGCAGTCGACCCGGCCGGGAGGCCGAGCAGTACTTC.

The rearrangement links TRBV18 to TRBJ2-3; D not resolved. This CDR3 spans 14 amino acids. In germline, CDR1 is KGHSH, CDR2 LQKENI. The germline V and J ends were trimmed by 2 bases and 0 bases, with 6 bases remaining between them. CDR3 sequence: CASSPTGSTDTQYF. The CDR3 nucleotides read TGTGCCAGCTCACCAACGGGTAGCACAGATACGCAGTATTTT.

The chain uses TRBV5-1 and TRBJ2-5, with a possible D match to TRBD1 (5 bases). The CDR3 sequence is 15 residues long. Germline values: CDR1 SGHRS, CDR2 YFSETQ. V was trimmed by 0 bases and J by 5 bases, leaving 14 bases between them. In DNA, the CDR3 is TGCGCCAGCAGCTTGGAAGGGGCGTCTTATGAGACCCAGTACTTC. Its protein is CASSLEGASYETQYF.

The chain has TRBV6-5 and TRBJ2-7, with 8 bases lining up with TRBD1. After removal of 7 bases from V and 5 bases from J, the junction contained 7 bases not matched to a gene. Germline loops: CDR1 MNHEY, CDR2 SVGAGI. This CDR3 has 13 residues. CDR3 region: CASISDRAHEQYF. The DNA of the CDR3 is TGTGCCAGCATCTCGGACAGGGCCCACGAGCAGTACTTC.